This T cell receptor (beta chain) was profiled in a study of blood T cell repertoires in COVID-19. A note on this clone: This CDR3 is also generated by other DNA sequences in the sample.

Data came from immunoSEQ multiplex PCR; TCRdb stores just in-frame clones and leaves some out. The table shows fewer than 200,000 clones, with approximately 86% occurring only once. The CDR3 consists of 13 residues. Trimming pared 0 bases from V and 0 bases from J, leaving 3 bases between. Germline lookup yields CDR1 SGDLS and CDR2 YYNGEE. The receptor was isolated from a man in his fifties or sixties with active or convalescent COVID-19. The V call is TRBV9, the J call TRBJ1-1; unclear D gene. The sequenced material came from peripheral blood. The CDR3 is CASSVAVNTEAFF. In nucleotides, the CDR3 is TGTGCCAGCAGCGTAGCTGTGAACACTGAAGCTTTCTTT.